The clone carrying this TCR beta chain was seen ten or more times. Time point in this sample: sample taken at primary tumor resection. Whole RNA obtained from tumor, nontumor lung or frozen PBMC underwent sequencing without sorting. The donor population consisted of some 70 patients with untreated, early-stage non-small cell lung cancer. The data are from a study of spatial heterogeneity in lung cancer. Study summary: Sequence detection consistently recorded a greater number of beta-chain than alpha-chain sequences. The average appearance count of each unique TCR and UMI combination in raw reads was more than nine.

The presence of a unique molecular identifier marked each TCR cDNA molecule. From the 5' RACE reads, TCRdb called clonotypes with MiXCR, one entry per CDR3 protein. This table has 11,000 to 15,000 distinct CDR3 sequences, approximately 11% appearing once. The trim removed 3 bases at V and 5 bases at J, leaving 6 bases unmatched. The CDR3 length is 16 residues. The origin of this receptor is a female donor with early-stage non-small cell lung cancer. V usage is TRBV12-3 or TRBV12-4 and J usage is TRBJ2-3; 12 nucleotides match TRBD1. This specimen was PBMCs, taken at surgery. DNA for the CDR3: TGTGCCAGCAGTTTTCTCGGGACAGGGGGCCGAGATACGCAGTATTTT. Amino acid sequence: CASSFLGTGGRDTQYF.